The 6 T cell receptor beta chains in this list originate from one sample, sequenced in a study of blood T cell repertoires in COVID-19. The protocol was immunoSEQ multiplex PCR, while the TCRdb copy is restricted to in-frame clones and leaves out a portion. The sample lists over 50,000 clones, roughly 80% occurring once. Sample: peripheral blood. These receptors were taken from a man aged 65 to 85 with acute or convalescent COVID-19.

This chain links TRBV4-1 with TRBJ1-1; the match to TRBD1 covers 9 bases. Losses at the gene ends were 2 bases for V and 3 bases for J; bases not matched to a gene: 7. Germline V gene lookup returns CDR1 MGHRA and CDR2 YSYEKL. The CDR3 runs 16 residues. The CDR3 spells CASSQPNRGRYTEAFF. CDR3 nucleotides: TGCGCCAGCAGCCAACCCAACAGGGGGCGTTACACTGAAGCTTTCTTT.

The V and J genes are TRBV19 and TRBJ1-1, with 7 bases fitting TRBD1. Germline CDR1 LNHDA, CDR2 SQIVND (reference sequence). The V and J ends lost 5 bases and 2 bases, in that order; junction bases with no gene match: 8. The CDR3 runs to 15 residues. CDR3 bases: TGTGCCAGTAGTCCCGCGGACAGGTATAACACTGAAGCTTTCTTT. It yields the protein CASSPADRYNTEAFF.

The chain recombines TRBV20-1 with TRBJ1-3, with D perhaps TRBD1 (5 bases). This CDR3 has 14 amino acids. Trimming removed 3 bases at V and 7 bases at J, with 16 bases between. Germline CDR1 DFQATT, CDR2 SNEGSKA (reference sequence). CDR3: CSASGWGRVNTIYF. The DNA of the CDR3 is TGCAGTGCTAGTGGCTGGGGGAGGGTGAACACCATATATTTT.

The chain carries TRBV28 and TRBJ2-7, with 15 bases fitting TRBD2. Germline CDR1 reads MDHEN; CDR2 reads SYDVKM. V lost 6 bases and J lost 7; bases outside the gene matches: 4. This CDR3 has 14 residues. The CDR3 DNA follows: TGTGCCAGCAGCCCCGGGACTAGCGGGGGGGAGCAGTACTTC. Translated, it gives CASSPGTSGGEQYF. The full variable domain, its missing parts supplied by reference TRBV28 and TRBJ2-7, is DVKVTQSSRYLVKRTGEKVFLECVQDMDHENMFWYRQDPGLGLRLIYFSYDVKMKEKGDIPEGYSVSREKKERFSLILESASTNQTSMYLCASSPGTSGGEQYFGPGTRLTVT.

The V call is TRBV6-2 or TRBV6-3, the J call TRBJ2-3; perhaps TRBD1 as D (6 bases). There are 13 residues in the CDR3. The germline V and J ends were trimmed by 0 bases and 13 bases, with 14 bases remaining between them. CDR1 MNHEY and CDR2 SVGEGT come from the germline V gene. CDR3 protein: CASSYSGTRHKYF. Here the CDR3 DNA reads TGTGCCAGCAGTTACTCCGGGACAAGGCATAAGTATTTT.

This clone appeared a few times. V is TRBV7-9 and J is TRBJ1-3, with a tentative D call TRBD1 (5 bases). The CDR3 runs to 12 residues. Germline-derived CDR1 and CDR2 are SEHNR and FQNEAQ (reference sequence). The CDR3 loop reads CDDRISGNTIYF. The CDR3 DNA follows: TGTGATGACAGAATCTCTGGAAACACCATATATTTT.